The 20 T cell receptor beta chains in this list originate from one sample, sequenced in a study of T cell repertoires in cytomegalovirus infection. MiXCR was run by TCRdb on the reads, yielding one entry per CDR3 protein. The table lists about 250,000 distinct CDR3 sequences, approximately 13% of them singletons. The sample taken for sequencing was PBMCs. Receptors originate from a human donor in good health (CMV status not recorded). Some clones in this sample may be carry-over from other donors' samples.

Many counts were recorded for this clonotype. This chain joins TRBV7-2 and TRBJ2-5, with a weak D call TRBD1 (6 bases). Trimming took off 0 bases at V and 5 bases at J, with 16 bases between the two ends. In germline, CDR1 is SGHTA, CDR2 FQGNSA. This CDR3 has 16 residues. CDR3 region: CASSLAYGTPWETQYF. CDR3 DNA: TGTGCCAGCAGCTTAGCTTACGGGACACCCTGGGAGACCCAGTACTTC.

The CDR3 region has the DNA TGTGCCAGTAGTTCCCGACATTACACTGAAGCTTTCTTT. Protein: CASSSRHYTEAFF. V usage is TRBV19 and J usage is TRBJ1-1; D gene uncertain. V gave up 5 bases and J gave up 3 bases, with 10 bases separating them. This CDR3 comprises 13 residues. In germline, CDR1 is LNHDA, CDR2 SQIVND (reference sequence).

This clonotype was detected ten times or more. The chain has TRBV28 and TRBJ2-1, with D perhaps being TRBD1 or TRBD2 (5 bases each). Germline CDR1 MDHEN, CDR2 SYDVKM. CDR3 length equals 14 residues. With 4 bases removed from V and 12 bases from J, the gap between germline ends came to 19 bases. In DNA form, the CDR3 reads TGTGCCAGCAGTTCCCCCGGGGCGGGCCTAGGGCAGTTCTTC. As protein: CASSSPGAGLGQFF.

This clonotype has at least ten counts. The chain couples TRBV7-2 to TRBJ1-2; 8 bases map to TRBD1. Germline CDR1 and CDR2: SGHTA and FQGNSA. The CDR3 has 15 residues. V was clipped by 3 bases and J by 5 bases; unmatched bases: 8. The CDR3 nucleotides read TGTGCCAGCAGCTTCGGACAGGGTCCCTTGTATGGCTACACCTTC. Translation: CASSFGQGPLYGYTF.

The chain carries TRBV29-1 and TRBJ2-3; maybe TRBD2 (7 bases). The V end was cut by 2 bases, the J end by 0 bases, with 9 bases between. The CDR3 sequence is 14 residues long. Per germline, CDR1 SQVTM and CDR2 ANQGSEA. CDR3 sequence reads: CSVEKGGSTDTQYF. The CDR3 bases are TGCAGCGTTGAAAAGGGGGGGAGCACAGATACGCAGTATTTT.

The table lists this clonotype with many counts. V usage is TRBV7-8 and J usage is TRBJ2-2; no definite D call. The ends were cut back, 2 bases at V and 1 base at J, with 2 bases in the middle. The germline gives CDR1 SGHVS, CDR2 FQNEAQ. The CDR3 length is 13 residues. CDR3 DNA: TGTGCCAGCAGCTTATTGAACACCGGGGAGCTGTTTTTT. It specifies CASSLLNTGELFF.

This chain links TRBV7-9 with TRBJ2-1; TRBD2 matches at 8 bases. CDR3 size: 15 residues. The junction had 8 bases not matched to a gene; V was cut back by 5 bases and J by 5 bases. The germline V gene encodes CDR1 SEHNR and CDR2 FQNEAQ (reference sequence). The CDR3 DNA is TGTGCCAGCAGCCCACCGGGACTAGTACACAATGAGCAGTTCTTC. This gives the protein CASSPPGLVHNEQFF. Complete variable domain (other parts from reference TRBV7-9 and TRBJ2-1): DTGVSQNPRHKITKRGQNVTFRCDPISEHNRLYWYRQTLGQGPEFLTYFQNEAQLEKSRLLSDRFSAERPKGSFSTLEIQRTEQGDSAMYLCASSPPGLVHNEQFFGPGTRLTVL.

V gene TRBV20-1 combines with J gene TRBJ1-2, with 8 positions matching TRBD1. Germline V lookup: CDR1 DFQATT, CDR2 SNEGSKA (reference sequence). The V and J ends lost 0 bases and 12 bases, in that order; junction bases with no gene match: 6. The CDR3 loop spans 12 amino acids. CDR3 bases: TGCAGTGCTAGAGATCCTGACAGGGGACACACCTTC. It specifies CSARDPDRGHTF.

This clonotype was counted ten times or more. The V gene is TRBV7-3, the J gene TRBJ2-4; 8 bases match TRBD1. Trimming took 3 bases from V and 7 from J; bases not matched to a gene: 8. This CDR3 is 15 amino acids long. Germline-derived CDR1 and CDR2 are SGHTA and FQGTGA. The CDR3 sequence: CASSLGRGQGNIQYF. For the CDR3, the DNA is TGTGCCAGCAGCTTGGGCAGGGGGCAGGGGAACATTCAGTACTTC.

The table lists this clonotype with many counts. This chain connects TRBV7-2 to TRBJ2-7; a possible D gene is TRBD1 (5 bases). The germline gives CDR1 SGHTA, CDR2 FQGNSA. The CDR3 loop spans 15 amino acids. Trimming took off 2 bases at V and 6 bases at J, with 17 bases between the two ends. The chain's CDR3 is CASSLSWGPDSEQYF. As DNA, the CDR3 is TGTGCCAGCAGCTTAAGTTGGGGCCCAGACTCCGAGCAGTACTTC.

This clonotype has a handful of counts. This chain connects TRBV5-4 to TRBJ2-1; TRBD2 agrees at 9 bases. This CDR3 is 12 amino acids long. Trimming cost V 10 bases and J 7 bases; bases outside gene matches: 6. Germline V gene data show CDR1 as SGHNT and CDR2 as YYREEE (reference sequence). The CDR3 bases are TGTGCCTCTGCCGCGGGAGGGAATGAGCAGTTCTTC. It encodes CASAAGGNEQFF.

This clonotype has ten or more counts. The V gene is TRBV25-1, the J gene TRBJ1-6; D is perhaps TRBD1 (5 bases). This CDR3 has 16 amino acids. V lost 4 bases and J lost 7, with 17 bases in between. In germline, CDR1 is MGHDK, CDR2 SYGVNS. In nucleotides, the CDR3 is TGTGCCAGCAGTGGGCTGGGGGAGGAAGCGAATTCACCCCTCCACTTT. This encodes CASSGLGEEANSPLHF.

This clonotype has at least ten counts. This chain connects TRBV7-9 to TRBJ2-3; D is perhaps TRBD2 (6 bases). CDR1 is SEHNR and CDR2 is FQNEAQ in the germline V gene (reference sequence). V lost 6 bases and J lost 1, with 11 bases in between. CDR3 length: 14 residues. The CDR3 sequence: CASSLRGGTDTQYF. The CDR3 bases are TGTGCCAGCAGTCTCCGCGGGGGCACAGATACGCAGTATTTT.

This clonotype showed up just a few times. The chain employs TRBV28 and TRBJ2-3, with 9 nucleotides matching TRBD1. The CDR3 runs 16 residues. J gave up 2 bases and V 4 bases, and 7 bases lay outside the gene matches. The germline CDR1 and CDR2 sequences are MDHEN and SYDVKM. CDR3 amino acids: CASSWGQGPFTDTQYF. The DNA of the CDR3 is TGTGCCAGCAGTTGGGGACAGGGACCCTTCACAGATACGCAGTATTTT.

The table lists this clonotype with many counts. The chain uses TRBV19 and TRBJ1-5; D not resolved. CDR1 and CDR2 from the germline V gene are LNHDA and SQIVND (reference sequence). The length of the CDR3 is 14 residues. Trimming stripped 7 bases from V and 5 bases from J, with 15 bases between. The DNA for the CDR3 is TGTGCCAGTACCGCCCGCTCGGGGTATCAGCCCCAGCATTTT. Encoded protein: CASTARSGYQPQHF. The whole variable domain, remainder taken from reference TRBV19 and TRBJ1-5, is DGGITQSPKYLFRKEGQNVTLSCEQNLNHDAMYWYRQDPGQGLRLIYYSQIVNDFQKGDIAEGYSVSREKKESFPLTVTSAQKNPTAFYLCASTARSGYQPQHFGDGTRLSIL.

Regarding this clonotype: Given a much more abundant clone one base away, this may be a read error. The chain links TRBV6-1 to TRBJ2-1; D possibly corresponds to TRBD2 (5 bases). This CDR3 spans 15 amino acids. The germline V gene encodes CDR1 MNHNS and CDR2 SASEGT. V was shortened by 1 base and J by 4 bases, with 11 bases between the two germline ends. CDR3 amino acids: CASSEVRETYNEQFF. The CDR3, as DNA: TGTGCCAGCAGTGAAGTAAGGGAGACTTACAATGAGCAGTTCTTC.

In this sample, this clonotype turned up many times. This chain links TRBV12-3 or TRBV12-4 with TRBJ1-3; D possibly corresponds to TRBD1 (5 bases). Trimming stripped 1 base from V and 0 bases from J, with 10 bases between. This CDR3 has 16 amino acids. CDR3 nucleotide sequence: TGTGCCAGCAGTTTAGTACAGGCACACTCTGGAAACACCATATATTTT. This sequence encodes CASSLVQAHSGNTIYF.

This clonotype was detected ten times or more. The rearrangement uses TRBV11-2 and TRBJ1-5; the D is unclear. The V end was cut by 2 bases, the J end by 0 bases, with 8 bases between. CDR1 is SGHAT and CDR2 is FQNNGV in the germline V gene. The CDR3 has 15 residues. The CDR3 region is CASSLSGDSNQPQHF. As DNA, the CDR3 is TGTGCCAGCAGCTTATCGGGTGATAGCAATCAGCCCCAGCATTTT.

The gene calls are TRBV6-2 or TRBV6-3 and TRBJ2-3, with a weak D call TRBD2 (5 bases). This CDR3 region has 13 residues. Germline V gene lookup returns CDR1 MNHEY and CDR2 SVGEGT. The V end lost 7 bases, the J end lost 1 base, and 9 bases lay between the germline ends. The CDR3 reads CASNLAGTDTQYF. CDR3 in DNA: TGTGCCAGCAACCTAGCCGGCACAGATACGCAGTATTTT.

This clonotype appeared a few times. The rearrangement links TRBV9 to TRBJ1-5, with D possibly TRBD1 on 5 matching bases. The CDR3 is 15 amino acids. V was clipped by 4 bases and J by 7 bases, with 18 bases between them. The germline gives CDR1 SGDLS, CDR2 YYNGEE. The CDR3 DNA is TGTGCCAGCAGCCCCCGGCCGGGGGGTGGGCAGCCCCAGCATTTT. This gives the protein CASSPRPGGGQPQHF.